This TCR beta chain appears in the sequencing data of a study of T cell responses to AZD1222 COVID-19 vaccine. Study-level results: The donors showed a predominance of white British ancestry and of females, with possible underestimation of clonal diversity. Reports say nearly half of spike-specific TCRs go after unmutated variant regions.

With 1 base removed from V and 0 bases from J, the gap between germline ends came to 7 bases. Germline V CDR1 and CDR2: MGHRA, YSYEKL. The CDR3 contains 15 residues. Details on this clone: Its specificity is unknown.

TCRdb's table, derived via immunoSEQ multiplex PCR, lists solely in-frame clones and lacks some. The sample has about 130,000 clones; approximately 91% are singletons. Second-dose recipients at about 4 or about 12 weeks were treated as one pooled group. This specimen consisted of peripheral blood, obtained 28 days after the second AZD1222 dose. The chain employs TRBV4-1 and TRBJ1-5, with no clear D. This clonotype originated in an adult who received the AZD1222 COVID-19 vaccine. In nucleotides, the CDR3 is TGCGCCAGCAGCCAAGGTCAAAATAGCAATCAGCCCCAGCATTTT. This gives the protein CASSQGQNSNQPQHF.